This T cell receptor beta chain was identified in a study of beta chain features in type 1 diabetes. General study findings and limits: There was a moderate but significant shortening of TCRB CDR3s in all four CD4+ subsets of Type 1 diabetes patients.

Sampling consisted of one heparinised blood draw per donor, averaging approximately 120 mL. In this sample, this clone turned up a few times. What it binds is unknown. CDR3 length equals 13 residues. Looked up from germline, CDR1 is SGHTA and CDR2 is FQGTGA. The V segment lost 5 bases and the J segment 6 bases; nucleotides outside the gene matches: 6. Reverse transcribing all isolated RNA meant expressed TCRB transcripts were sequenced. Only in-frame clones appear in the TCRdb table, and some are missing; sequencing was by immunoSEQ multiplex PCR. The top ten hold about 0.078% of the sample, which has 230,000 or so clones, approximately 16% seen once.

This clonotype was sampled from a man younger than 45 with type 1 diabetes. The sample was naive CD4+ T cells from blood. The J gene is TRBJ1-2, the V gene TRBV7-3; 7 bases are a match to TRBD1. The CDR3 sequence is CASSATTGDGYTF. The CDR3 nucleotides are TGTGCCAGCAGCGCAACAACAGGGGATGGCTACACCTTC. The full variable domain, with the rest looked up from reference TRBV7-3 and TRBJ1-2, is GAGVSQTPSNKVTEKGKYVELRCDPISGHTALYWYRQSLGQGPEFLIYFQGTGAADDSGLPNDRFFAVRPEGSVSTLKIQRTERGDSAVYLCASSATTGDGYTFGSGTRLTVV.